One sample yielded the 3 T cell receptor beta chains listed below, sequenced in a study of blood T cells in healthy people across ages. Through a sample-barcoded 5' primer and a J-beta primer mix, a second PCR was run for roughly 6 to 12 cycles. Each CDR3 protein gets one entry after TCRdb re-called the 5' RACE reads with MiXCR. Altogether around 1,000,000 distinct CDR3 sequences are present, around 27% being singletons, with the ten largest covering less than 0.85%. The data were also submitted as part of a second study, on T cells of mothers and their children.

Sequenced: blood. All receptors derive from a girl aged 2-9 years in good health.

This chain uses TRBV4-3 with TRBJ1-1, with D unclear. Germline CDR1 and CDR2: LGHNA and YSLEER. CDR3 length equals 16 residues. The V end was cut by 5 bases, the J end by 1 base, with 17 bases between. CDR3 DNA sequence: TGCGCCAGCAGCTCCAAGTTACTGCCACCGAACACTGAAGCTTTCTTT. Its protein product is CASSSKLLPPNTEAFF.

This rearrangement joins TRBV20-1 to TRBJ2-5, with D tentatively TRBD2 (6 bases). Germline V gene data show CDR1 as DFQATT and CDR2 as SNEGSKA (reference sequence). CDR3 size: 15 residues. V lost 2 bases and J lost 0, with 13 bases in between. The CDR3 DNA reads TGCAGTGCTAGACGCGGGGATAGGTACCAAGAGACCCAGTACTTC. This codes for CSARRGDRYQETQYF.

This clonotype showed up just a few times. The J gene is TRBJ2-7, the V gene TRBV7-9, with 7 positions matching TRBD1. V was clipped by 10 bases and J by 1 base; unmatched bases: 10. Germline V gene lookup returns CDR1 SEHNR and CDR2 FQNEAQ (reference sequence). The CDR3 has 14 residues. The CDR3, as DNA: TGTGCCATACCACAGGGGTTTGATTCCTACGAGCAGTACTTC. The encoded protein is CAIPQGFDSYEQYF.